This T cell receptor (beta chain) derives from a study of shared clonotypes between healthy human individuals. Overall study: Three plates each covered CD4 naive and memory; CD8 naive two, CD8 memory one.

A word on this clone: Its antigen is undetermined. With a much larger clone just one base away, this may be a read error.

V was clipped by 4 bases and J by 3 bases, with 14 bases between them. CDR3 length: 14 amino acids. Germline-derived CDR1 and CDR2 are SGHRS and YFSETQ. Libraries were prepared by immunoSEQ multiplex PCR; TCRdb keeps only in-frame clonotypes and omits some of them. Of around 700,000 clones listed, approximately 79% were seen once; the top ten hold 1.5% to 2%. Study-wide points: Apart from blood, nothing was sampled; tissue repertoires likely differ. The donor pool, a small one, limited the genetic and exposure-history diversity represented.

The sequenced sample consisted of memory CD4+ T cells sorted from blood. The subset denotes: CD45RA-negative fraction. This TCR was sampled from a woman aged 25-40 years in good health. This chain uses TRBV5-1 with TRBJ2-7; D tentatively fits TRBD1 or TRBD2 (7 bases each). CDR3 nucleotides: TGCGCCAGCAGCCTTCAGGGGGGGGGCTACGAGCAGTACTTC. Its protein product is CASSLQGGGYEQYF.